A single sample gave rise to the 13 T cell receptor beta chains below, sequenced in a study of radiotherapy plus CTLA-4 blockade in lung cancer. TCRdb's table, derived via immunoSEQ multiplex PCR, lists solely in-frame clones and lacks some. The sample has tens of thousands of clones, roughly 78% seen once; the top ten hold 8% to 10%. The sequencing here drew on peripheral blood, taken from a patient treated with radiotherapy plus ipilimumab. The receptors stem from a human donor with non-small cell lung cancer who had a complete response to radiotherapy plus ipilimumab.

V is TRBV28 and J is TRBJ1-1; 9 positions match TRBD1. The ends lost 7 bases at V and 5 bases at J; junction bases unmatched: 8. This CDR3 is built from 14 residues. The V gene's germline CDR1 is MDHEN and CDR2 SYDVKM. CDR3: CASTLEDRGTEAFF. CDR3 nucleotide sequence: TGTGCCAGCACCCTTGAGGACAGGGGAACTGAAGCTTTCTTT.

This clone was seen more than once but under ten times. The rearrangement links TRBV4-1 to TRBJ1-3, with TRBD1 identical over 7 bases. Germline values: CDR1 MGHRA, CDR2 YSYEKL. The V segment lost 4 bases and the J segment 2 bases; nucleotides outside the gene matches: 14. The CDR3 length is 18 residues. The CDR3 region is CASSPREGAVEAGNTIYF. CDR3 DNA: TGCGCCAGCAGCCCCAGGGAGGGGGCGGTAGAAGCTGGAAACACCATATATTTT.

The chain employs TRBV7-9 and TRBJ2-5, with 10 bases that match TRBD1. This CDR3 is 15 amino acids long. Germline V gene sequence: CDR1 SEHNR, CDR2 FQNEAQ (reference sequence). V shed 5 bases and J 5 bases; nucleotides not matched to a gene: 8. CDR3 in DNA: TGTGCCAGCAGCCGCGACAGGGGGCGGGGGGAGACCCAGTACTTC. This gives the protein CASSRDRGRGETQYF.

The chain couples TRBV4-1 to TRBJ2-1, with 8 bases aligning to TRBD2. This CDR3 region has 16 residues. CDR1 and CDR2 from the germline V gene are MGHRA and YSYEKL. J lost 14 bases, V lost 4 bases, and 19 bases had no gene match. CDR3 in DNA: TGCGCCAGCAGCCCATCGGCGGGGGGCAGTTCGATAGGGGAGTTCTTC. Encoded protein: CASSPSAGGSSIGEFF.

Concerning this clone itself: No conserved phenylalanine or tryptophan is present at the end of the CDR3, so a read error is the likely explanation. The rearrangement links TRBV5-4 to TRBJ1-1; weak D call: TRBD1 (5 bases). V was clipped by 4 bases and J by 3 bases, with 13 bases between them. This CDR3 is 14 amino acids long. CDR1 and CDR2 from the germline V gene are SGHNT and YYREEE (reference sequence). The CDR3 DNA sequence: TGTGCCAGCAGCCTCGCTGACAGAGACACTGAAGCTTTCCTT. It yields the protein CASSLADRDTEAFL.

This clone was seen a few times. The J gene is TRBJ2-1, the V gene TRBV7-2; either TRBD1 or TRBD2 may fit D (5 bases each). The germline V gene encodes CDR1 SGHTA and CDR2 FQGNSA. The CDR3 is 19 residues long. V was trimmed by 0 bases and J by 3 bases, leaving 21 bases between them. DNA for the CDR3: TGTGCCAGCAGCTTAGCGCATCGTCGGGACCCCTCTCTCTACAATGAGCAGTTCTTC. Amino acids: CASSLAHRRDPSLYNEQFF.

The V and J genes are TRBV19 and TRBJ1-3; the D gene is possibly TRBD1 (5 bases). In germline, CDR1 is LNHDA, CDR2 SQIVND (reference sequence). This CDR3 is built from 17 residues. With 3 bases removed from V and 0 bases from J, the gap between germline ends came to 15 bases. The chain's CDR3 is CASSIVQGSSSGNTIYF. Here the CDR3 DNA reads TGTGCCAGTAGTATTGTGCAGGGATCGAGCTCTGGAAACACCATATATTTT.

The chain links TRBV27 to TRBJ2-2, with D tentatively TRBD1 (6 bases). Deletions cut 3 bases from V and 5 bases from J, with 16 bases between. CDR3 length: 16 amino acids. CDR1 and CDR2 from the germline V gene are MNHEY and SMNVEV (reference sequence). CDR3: CASSFPPTGLTGELFF. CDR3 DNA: TGTGCCAGCAGTTTCCCCCCTACAGGGTTGACCGGGGAGCTGTTTTTT.

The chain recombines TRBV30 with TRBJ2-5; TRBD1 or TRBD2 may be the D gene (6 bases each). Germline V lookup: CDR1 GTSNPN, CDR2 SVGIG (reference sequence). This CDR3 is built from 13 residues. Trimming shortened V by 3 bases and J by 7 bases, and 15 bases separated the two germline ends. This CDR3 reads CAWRNGGAGTQYF. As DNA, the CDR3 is TGTGCCTGGAGGAACGGGGGCGCCGGGACCCAGTACTTC.

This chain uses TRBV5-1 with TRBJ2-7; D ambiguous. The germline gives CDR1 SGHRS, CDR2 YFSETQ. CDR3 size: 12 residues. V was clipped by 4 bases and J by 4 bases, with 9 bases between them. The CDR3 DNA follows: TGCGCCAGCAGCCAGGAACGGTACGAGCAGTACTTC. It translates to CASSQERYEQYF.

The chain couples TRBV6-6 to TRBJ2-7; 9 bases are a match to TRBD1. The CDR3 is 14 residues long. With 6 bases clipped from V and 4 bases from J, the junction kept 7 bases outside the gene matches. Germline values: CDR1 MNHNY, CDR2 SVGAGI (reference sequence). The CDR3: CASRNGQGRYEQYV. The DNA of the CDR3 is TGTGCCAGCAGAAACGGACAGGGGCGTTACGAGCAGTACGTC.

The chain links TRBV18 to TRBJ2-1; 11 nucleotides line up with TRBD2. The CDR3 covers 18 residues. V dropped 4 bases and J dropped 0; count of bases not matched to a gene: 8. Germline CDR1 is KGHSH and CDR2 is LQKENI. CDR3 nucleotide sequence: TGTGCCAGCTCACTGGGACTAGCGGACGGCTTCTCCTACAATGAGCAGTTCTTC. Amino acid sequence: CASSLGLADGFSYNEQFF.

The CDR3 protein is CASSSGAGRGAFF. The CDR3 region has the DNA TGTGCCAGCAGCTCGGGGGCGGGAAGAGGAGCTTTCTTT. This chain uses TRBV7-2 with TRBJ1-1, with D maybe TRBD1 (6 bases). CDR3 length equals 13 residues. Trimming cost V 4 bases and J 10 bases, with 16 bases left between them. Germline lookup yields CDR1 SGHTA and CDR2 FQGNSA.